This T cell receptor beta chain was obtained from a study of CD8+CD57+ T cells in acquired aplastic anemia. Study-wide background: On average, sorted CD4+ and CD8+ cells gave around 3 ug of DNA.

As for this clonotype: What it binds is unknown.

Germline V gene lookup returns CDR1 SQVTM and CDR2 ANQGSEA. V was cut by 7 bases and J by 7 bases, with 13 bases left in between. This CDR3 has 11 residues. Findings and caveats of the study: There were roughly 30 CD8+ CDR3 sequences that occurred in both patients and controls. Between patients and controls, CD8+ Simpson's diversity did not vary significantly.

TCR beta VDJ and CDR3 profiling used genomic DNA as template. Using its own MiXCR run on the reads, TCRdb lists one record per CDR3 protein. The sample gives approximately 200,000 distinct CDR3 sequences, roughly half of which show up once; about 17% is in the top ten. This chain joins TRBV29-1 and TRBJ1-2; possible D gene TRBD1, 5 bases. The clonotype was recovered from a human donor in good health, serving as a control. The source material was sorted CD4+, CD8+, or CD8+CD57+ T cells (not recorded which) from PBMCs. Written as DNA, the CDR3 is TGCAGCGGTGCTGGGGGTTCTGGCTACACCTTC. This translates into CSGAGGSGYTF.